The clone carrying this T cell receptor beta chain has only one observation. The germline V and J ends were trimmed by 4 bases and 6 bases, with 9 bases remaining between them. The V gene's germline CDR1 is LNHNV and CDR2 YYDKDF (reference sequence). This CDR3 contains 13 residues. This sample stems from a study of OX40 agonist ivuxolimab in advanced cancers. Study at large: An anti-OX40 (CD134) antibody with agonistic activity, ivuxolimab, was administered to patients.

The data were produced by immunoSEQ multiplex PCR, yet TCRdb's version contains in-frame clones alone and is incomplete. Among approximately 92,000 clones listed, approximately 94% were seen once. The starting material was CD4+ or CD8+ T cells sorted from blood, obtained in a trial of the OX40 agonist ivuxolimab. The sequence was collected from an adult with an advanced solid tumor such as melanoma, head and neck, liver or kidney cancer. V and J are TRBV15 and TRBJ1-4; D is unresolved. The CDR3 region is CATSKTLDEKLFF. CDR3 DNA sequence: TGTGCCACCAGCAAGACCTTGGATGAAAAACTGTTTTTT.